The 15 T cell receptor beta chains in this list originate from one sample, sequenced in a study of cytomegalovirus exposure and HLA in healthy donors. Amplification used 60 Vbeta primers and 13 Jbeta primers. The assay was immunoSEQ multiplex PCR, and TCRdb's table has in-frame clones only and misses some. The sample lists 100,000 to 150,000 clones; about 81% were seen once. Source material: PBMCs. These receptors were taken from a woman in her 30s in good health and CMV-seronegative.

V usage is TRBV29-1 and J usage is TRBJ2-1; TRBD2 matches at 12 bases. Germline V gene sequence: CDR1 SQVTM, CDR2 ANQGSEA. This CDR3 is built from 14 residues. Trimming took 3 bases from V and 9 from J; bases not matched to a gene: 6. The CDR3 loop reads CSVDPSGRAVEQFF. The DNA of the CDR3 is TGCAGCGTTGACCCTAGCGGGAGGGCCGTTGAGCAGTTCTTC.

The chain joins TRBV9 to TRBJ2-1; 9 nucleotides line up with TRBD1. Germline loops: CDR1 SGDLS, CDR2 YYNGEE. J was trimmed by 4 bases and V by 0 bases; bases with no gene match: 2. CDR3 length: 15 amino acids. The CDR3 DNA is TGTGCCAGCAGCGTAGATGGGACAGGGTACAATGAGCAGTTCTTC. This codes for CASSVDGTGYNEQFF.

The V and J genes are TRBV30 and TRBJ1-5; 7 nucleotides line up with TRBD1. The CDR3 covers 15 residues. Germline lookup yields CDR1 GTSNPN and CDR2 SVGIG (reference sequence). V lost 1 base to trimming and J lost 3 bases; unmatched junction nucleotides: 6. Here the CDR3 DNA reads TGTGCCTGGAGTGCAACCGGGACAGCCAATCAGCCCCAGCATTTT. Translation: CAWSATGTANQPQHF.

V gene TRBV9 combines with J gene TRBJ2-1, with D possibly being TRBD1 (6 bases). Trimming removed 3 bases from V and 6 bases from J, with 13 bases in between. This CDR3 contains 14 residues. Germline CDR1 reads SGDLS; CDR2 reads YYNGEE. Written as DNA, the CDR3 is TGTGCCAGCAGCGCCCGGACAGTCAGCAATGAGCAGTTCTTC. Its protein is CASSARTVSNEQFF.

The genes are TRBV5-1 and TRBJ2-7; TRBD2 aligns across 10 bases. V lost 5 bases and J lost 1; bases outside the gene matches: 6. Germline V gives CDR1 SGHRS, CDR2 YFSETQ. The CDR3 length is 15 residues. The CDR3 DNA is TGCGCCAGCAGTGCGACTAGCGGGCTATCCTACGAGCAGTACTTC. Translation: CASSATSGLSYEQYF.

The rearrangement links TRBV11-3 to TRBJ1-1; perhaps TRBD1 as D (6 bases). Germline CDR1 is SGHNT and CDR2 is YENEEA. V lost 5 bases and J lost 1, with 11 bases in between. CDR3 size: 14 residues. CDR3 sequence: CASSPQGGNTEAFF. The CDR3 nucleotides are TGTGCCAGCAGCCCACAAGGGGGGAACACTGAAGCTTTCTTT.

The rearrangement links TRBV5-6 to TRBJ1-2, with a weak D call TRBD1 (6 bases). The germline gives CDR1 SGHDT, CDR2 YYEEEE. This CDR3 has 12 amino acids. The ends were cut back, 2 bases at V and 8 bases at J, with 10 bases in the middle. CDR3 coding DNA: TGTGCCAGCAGCTTACAGGGTAACGGCTACACCTTC. This gives the protein CASSLQGNGYTF.

V gene TRBV30 combines with J gene TRBJ1-5; D is unresolved. The germline V gene has CDR1 GTSNPN and CDR2 SVGIG (reference sequence). This CDR3 is 15 amino acids long. Trimming removed 0 bases at V and 4 bases at J, with 13 bases between. CDR3 in DNA: TGTGCCTGGAGTGTACGCGGGGTAGGTAATCAGCCCCAGCATTTT. It yields the protein CAWSVRGVGNQPQHF. Full variable domain (remainder filled in from reference TRBV30 and TRBJ1-5): SQTIHQWPATLVQPVGSPLSLECTVEGTSNPNLYWYRQAAGRGLQLLFYSVGIGQISSEVPQNLSASRPQDRQFILSSKKLLLSDSGFYLCAWSVRGVGNQPQHFGDGTRLSIL.

The chain carries TRBV11-1 and TRBJ2-5; possible D gene TRBD1, 6 bases. The CDR3 is 14 amino acids. Trimming took 5 bases from V and 5 from J, leaving 15 bases between them. The germline V gene encodes CDR1 SGHAT and CDR2 FQDESV (reference sequence). CDR3 nucleotides: TGTGCCAGCAGCCGGGATCCGAGGGGGGAGACCCAGTACTTC. This codes for CASSRDPRGETQYF.

This clone came up a few times. CDR3 in amino acids: CSVDELAAFF. The CDR3 region has the DNA TGCAGCGTTGATGAGCTTGCAGCTTTCTTT. The chain couples TRBV29-1 to TRBJ1-1; D uncertain. V lost 3 bases and J lost 10, with 9 bases in between. The CDR3 spans 10 residues. Germline loops: CDR1 SQVTM, CDR2 ANQGSEA.

The chain uses TRBV5-1 and TRBJ2-7; 7 bases line up with TRBD2. The CDR3 contains 14 residues. The germline V gene has CDR1 SGHRS and CDR2 YFSETQ. The J segment lost 4 bases and the V segment lost 1 base, leaving 5 bases of the junction unmatched. The CDR3 is CASSLLAGDYEQYF. CDR3 nucleotide sequence: TGCGCCAGCAGCTTGTTGGCGGGAGATTACGAGCAGTACTTC. Full variable domain (remainder filled in from reference TRBV5-1 and TRBJ2-7): KAGVTQTPRYLIKTRGQQVTLSCSPISGHRSVSWYQQTPGQGLQFLFEYFSETQRNKGNFPGRFSGRQFSNSRSEMNVSTLELGDSALYLCASSLLAGDYEQYFGPGTRLTVT.

The gene calls are TRBV18 and TRBJ2-7; D is ambiguous. The germline gives CDR1 KGHSH, CDR2 LQKENI. CDR3 length: 14 residues. Between the trimmed V and J ends, which lost 3 bases and 0 bases, there was a span of 9 bases. The CDR3 loop is CASSPLSPSYEQYF. The CDR3 DNA is TGTGCCAGCTCACCCTTATCCCCCTCCTACGAGCAGTACTTC.

This chain uses TRBV27 with TRBJ1-2, with 7 bases aligning to TRBD1. V shed 3 bases, J shed 5 bases, and the junction held 12 bases outside the gene matches. This CDR3 contains 16 residues. Germline assignment: CDR1 MNHEY and CDR2 SMNVEV (reference sequence). The DNA for the CDR3 is TGTGCCAGCAGTTTGCAATGGCAGGGGGGTGGGTATGGCTACACCTTC. Its translation: CASSLQWQGGGYGYTF.

The rearrangement uses TRBV7-3 and TRBJ2-3; TRBD2 aligns across 13 bases. The CDR3 runs to 15 residues. J gave up 4 bases and V 5 bases, and 3 bases lay outside the gene matches. Germline assignment: CDR1 SGHTA and CDR2 FQGTGA. The CDR3 DNA reads TGTGCCAGCAGCCGACTAGCGGGAGGTGCAGATACGCAGTATTTT. It encodes CASSRLAGGADTQYF.

This clone appeared once. V is TRBV7-8 and J is TRBJ2-3, with 9 bases that match TRBD2. This CDR3 has 16 amino acids. V trimming: 4 bases; J trimming: 4 bases; junction bases outside the gene matches: 9. Germline CDR1 is SGHVS and CDR2 is FQNEAQ. CDR3 DNA sequence: TGTGCCAGCAGCTCCCAGGTTAGCGGGGGCGCAGATACGCAGTATTTT. Its translation: CASSSQVSGGADTQYF.